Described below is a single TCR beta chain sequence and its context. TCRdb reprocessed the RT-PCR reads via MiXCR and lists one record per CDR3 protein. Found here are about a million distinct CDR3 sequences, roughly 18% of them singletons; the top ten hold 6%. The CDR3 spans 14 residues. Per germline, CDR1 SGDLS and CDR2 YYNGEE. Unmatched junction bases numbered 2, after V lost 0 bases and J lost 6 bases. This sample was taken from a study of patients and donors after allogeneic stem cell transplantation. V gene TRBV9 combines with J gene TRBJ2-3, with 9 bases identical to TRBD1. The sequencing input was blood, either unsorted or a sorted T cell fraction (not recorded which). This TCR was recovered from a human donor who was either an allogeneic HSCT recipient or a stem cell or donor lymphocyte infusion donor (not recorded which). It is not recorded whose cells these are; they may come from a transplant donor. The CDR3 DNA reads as TGTGCCAGCAGCGTAGGCACAGGGGGCGATACGCAGTATTTT. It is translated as CASSVGTGGDTQYF.